The entry below gives a single T cell receptor beta chain sequence along with its context. The data derive from a study of technical replicates of blood from several donors. After removal of 7 bases from V and 4 bases from J, the junction contained 9 bases not matched to a gene. Germline V gene data show CDR1 as SEHNR and CDR2 as FQNEAQ (reference sequence). The CDR3 spans 14 residues. Repertoires were generated with immunoSEQ multiplex PCR, while TCRdb's copy carries only in-frame clones and drops some. The sample holds tens of thousands of clones, approximately 83% seen once. This sequence joins TRBV7-9 and TRBJ2-7; 8 bases map to TRBD2. Sample: PBMCs. The receptor was derived from a human donor in good health. Some clones in this sample may be carry-over from other donors' samples. CDR3 protein: CASTPRAGGYEQYF. The DNA for the CDR3 is TGTGCCAGCACCCCGAGGGCGGGGGGTTACGAGCAGTACTTC.